This TCR beta chain was obtained from a study of response to subunit inactivated influenza vaccine. Study outcomes and limitations: Authors suggested seasonal influenza vaccinations each recruit few new T cells.

As for this clonotype: Antigen unknown.

The V gene lost 3 bases and the J gene lost 2 bases, with 16 bases spanning the gap. This CDR3 has 16 residues. The germline gives CDR1 LNHNV, CDR2 YYDKDF (reference sequence). Each CDR3 protein is one row after TCRdb ran MiXCR on the RT-PCR reads. The sample carries approximately 680,000 distinct CDR3 sequences, less than 20% recorded once. This material consisted of PBMCs from blood, taken 12 days after vaccination. This receptor was obtained from a man in his forties or fifties who received an inactivated influenza vaccine. The gene calls are TRBV15 and TRBJ2-5; TRBD2 might be the D (6 bases). The CDR3 DNA follows: TGTGCCACCAGCAGGTCTCTTTCACGGGGGCAAGAGACCCAGTACTTC. Residues: CATSRSLSRGQETQYF.